This T cell receptor (beta chain) was recorded in a study of OX40 agonist ivuxolimab in advanced cancers. Libraries were prepared by immunoSEQ multiplex PCR; TCRdb keeps only in-frame clonotypes and omits some of them. Of 48,000 or so clones in the sample, approximately 86% were seen once. CDR3 length equals 13 residues. Per germline, CDR1 SNHLY and CDR2 FYNNEI. V lost 7 bases, J lost 5 bases, and 14 bases lay in between. This TCR derives from an adult with an advanced solid tumor such as melanoma, head and neck, liver or kidney cancer. The J gene is TRBJ1-1, the V gene TRBV2; possible D gene TRBD1, 6 bases. This sample comprised CD4+ or CD8+ T cells sorted from blood, obtained in a trial of the OX40 agonist ivuxolimab. For the CDR3, the DNA is TGTGCCAGCAATACAGGGCGAAATACTGAAGCTTTCTTT. Translating gives CASNTGRNTEAFF.